Presented here are 19 T cell receptor beta chains from one specimen sequenced in a study of cytomegalovirus exposure and HLA in healthy donors. PCR primers comprised 60 Vbeta and 13 Jbeta primers. Only in-frame clones appear in the TCRdb table, and some are missing; sequencing was by immunoSEQ multiplex PCR. Among over 65,000 clones listed, about 79% were seen once. Sequencing was done on a sample of PBMCs. These receptors originate from a woman between 35 and 50 years old in good health and CMV-seronegative.

The V gene is TRBV4-3, the J gene TRBJ2-5; 8 bases map to TRBD1. The length of the CDR3 is 19 residues. CDR1 is LGHNA, CDR2 YSLEER, per germline. V trimming: 4 bases; J trimming: 3 bases; junction bases outside the gene matches: 19. The DNA for the CDR3 is TGCGCCAGCAGCCCCGGACAGGGTTTGGGGTCGCCAATAGAAGAGACCCAGTACTTC. It specifies CASSPGQGLGSPIEETQYF.

Remarks on this clone: The sample holds other DNA sequences that translate to the same CDR3. The rearrangement links TRBV5-1 to TRBJ2-5, with a weak D call TRBD1 (6 bases). Deletions cut 6 bases from V and 1 base from J, with 7 bases between. The V gene's germline CDR1 is SGHRS and CDR2 YFSETQ. This CDR3 contains 12 residues. The CDR3 here is CASTDSQETQYF. The CDR3 nucleotides are TGCGCCAGCACGGACAGCCAAGAGACCCAGTACTTC.

As concerns this clone: The junction shows a germline mismatch at one end, possibly a read error. The rearrangement uses TRBV13 and TRBJ2-1; tentative D call: TRBD2 (5 bases). Germline CDR1 and CDR2: PRHDT and FYEKMQ (reference sequence). The CDR3 is made up of 11 amino acids. This CDR3 is CASSRGLLWIF. The CDR3 bases are TGTGCCAGCAGTCGCGGACTGTTGTGGATCTTC.

The chain links TRBV9 to TRBJ2-7; 7 bases are a match to TRBD1. The CDR3 spans 16 residues. Germline assignment: CDR1 SGDLS and CDR2 YYNGEE. V shed 0 bases, J shed 3 bases, and the junction held 9 bases outside the gene matches. The DNA of the CDR3 is TGTGCCAGCAGCGTAGCTGAGGGGGCGGTCGGCTACGAGCAGTACTTC. The encoded protein is CASSVAEGAVGYEQYF. The full variable domain, in which reference TRBV9 and TRBJ2-7 provide the parts outside the CDR3, is DSGVTQTPKHLITATGQRVTLRCSPRSGDLSVYWYQQSLDQGLQFLIQYYNGEERAKGNILERFSAQQFPDLHSELNLSSLELGDSALYFCASSVAEGAVGYEQYFGPGTRLTVT.

This chain connects TRBV10-3 to TRBJ1-2, with 9 positions matching TRBD1. Losses at the gene ends were 3 bases for V and 9 bases for J; bases not matched to a gene: 5. This CDR3 region has 13 residues. The germline V gene has CDR1 ENHRY and CDR2 SYGVKD. The CDR3 bases are TGTGCCATCAGTGATAGGACAGGGGATAGCTACACCTTC. Residues: CAISDRTGDSYTF.

This chain links TRBV30 with TRBJ1-2, with D perhaps TRBD1 (6 bases). The CDR3 has 15 amino acids. With 2 bases removed from V and 2 bases from J, the gap between germline ends came to 15 bases. Germline V gene data show CDR1 as GTSNPN and CDR2 as SVGIG (reference sequence). CDR3 sequence: CAWSTTGVPNYGYTF. CDR3 bases: TGTGCCTGGAGTACGACAGGAGTTCCCAACTATGGCTACACCTTC.

This rearrangement joins TRBV7-2 to TRBJ2-7, with TRBD2 identical over 12 bases. From germline, CDR1 is SGHTA and CDR2 FQGNSA. The length of the CDR3 is 15 residues. The V segment lost 6 bases and the J segment 5 bases; nucleotides outside the gene matches: 8. CDR3 amino acids: CASRFLAGGPHEQYF. DNA of the CDR3: TGTGCCAGCAGGTTTCTAGCGGGAGGGCCCCACGAGCAGTACTTC. Variable domain in full (rest from reference TRBV7-2 and TRBJ2-7): GAGVSQSPSNKVTEKGKDVELRCDPISGHTALYWYRQSLGQGLEFLIYFQGNSAPDKSGLPSDRFSAERTGGSVSTLTIQRTQQEDSAVYLCASRFLAGGPHEQYFGPGTRLTVT.

This rearrangement joins TRBV11-2 to TRBJ2-7; D ambiguous. This CDR3 has 12 residues. V was shortened by 10 bases and J by 2 bases, with 12 bases between the two germline ends. CDR1 SGHAT and CDR2 FQNNGV come from the germline V gene. DNA of the CDR3: TGTGCCACCCGTCACTCCGCCTACGAGCAGTACTTC. It yields the protein CATRHSAYEQYF.

The chain joins TRBV2 to TRBJ1-1; no reliable D call. The ends were cut back, 4 bases at V and 8 bases at J, with 11 bases in the middle. The CDR3 sequence is 12 residues long. CDR1 and CDR2 (germline): SNHLY, FYNNEI. The CDR3 DNA follows: TGTGCCAGCAGTGCAGCGTTGAGGGAAGCTTTCTTT. Translated: CASSAALREAFF.

The chain uses TRBV5-1 and TRBJ2-7, with 10 bases lining up with TRBD1. Germline V gene lookup returns CDR1 SGHRS and CDR2 YFSETQ. CDR3 length: 15 amino acids. The V and J ends lost 4 bases and 2 bases, in that order; junction bases with no gene match: 6. The CDR3 spells CASSPAGQGPYEQYF. In DNA form, the CDR3 reads TGCGCCAGCAGCCCCGCGGGACAGGGGCCCTACGAGCAGTACTTC.

There are a few counts of this clone. This chain uses TRBV28 with TRBJ2-3; unclear D gene. The germline V gene has CDR1 MDHEN and CDR2 SYDVKM. V was cut by 4 bases and J by 4 bases, with 15 bases left in between. The CDR3 loop spans 15 amino acids. The CDR3 bases are TGTGCCAGCAGTTCCCAGTCTAGTGAGGCAGATACGCAGTATTTT. Its protein is CASSSQSSEADTQYF.

The chain carries TRBV10-3 and TRBJ2-7; 8 bases align to TRBD1. This CDR3 contains 14 residues. CDR1 is ENHRY and CDR2 is SYGVKD in the germline V gene. V was clipped by 10 bases and J by 4 bases; unmatched bases: 12. CDR3 bases: TGTGCCAGCCCGGGACAGGCGATCACATACGAGCAGTACTTC. This encodes CASPGQAITYEQYF.

The chain's CDR3 is CASSLTGDTGELFF. DNA of the CDR3: TGCGCCAGCAGCTTGACGGGTGACACCGGGGAGCTGTTTTTT. V usage is TRBV5-1 and J usage is TRBJ2-2; D remains unclear. This CDR3 is 14 amino acids long. Germline V gene sequence: CDR1 SGHRS, CDR2 YFSETQ. V gave up 1 base and J gave up 3 bases, with 7 bases separating them.

The chain is built from TRBV25-1 and TRBJ1-1; D call uncertain. The CDR3 is made up of 16 amino acids. Germline V gene lookup returns CDR1 MGHDK and CDR2 SYGVNS. V was clipped by 2 bases and J by 1 base, with 14 bases between them. The CDR3 DNA reads as TGTGCCAGCAGTGAACAGACCGGGATAGGGAACACTGAAGCTTTCTTT. This encodes CASSEQTGIGNTEAFF. Combining the CDR3 with reference TRBV25-1 and TRBJ1-1 gives the whole variable domain EADIYQTPRYLVIGTGKKITLECSQTMGHDKMYWYQQDPGMELHLIHYSYGVNSTEKGDLSSESTVSRIRTEHFPLTLESARPSHTSQYLCASSEQTGIGNTEAFFGQGTRLTVV.

CDR3 sequence (DNA): TGTGCCAGCAGTGACTTAACAGGGGACTCTGGGGCCAACGTCCTGACTTTC. Protein: CASSDLTGDSGANVLTF. The chain is built from TRBV6-4 and TRBJ2-6; 7 positions agree with TRBD1. Losses at the gene ends were 1 base for V and 0 bases for J; bases not matched to a gene: 3. This CDR3 has 17 amino acids. Germline CDR1 and CDR2: MRHNA and SNTAGT.

The chain recombines TRBV28 with TRBJ1-2; TRBD1 matches 9 bases. Germline lookup yields CDR1 MDHEN and CDR2 SYDVKM. The junction had 12 bases not matched to a gene; V was cut back by 5 bases and J by 14 bases. The CDR3 extends over 13 amino acids. Here the CDR3 reads CASSPDRGYVETF. The DNA for the CDR3 is TGTGCCAGCAGTCCGGACAGGGGCTACGTGGAAACCTTC.

J is TRBJ2-7 and V is TRBV11-2; D is unclear. This CDR3 is built from 12 residues. The V gene's germline CDR1 is SGHAT and CDR2 FQNNGV. V lost 6 bases and J lost 3, with 9 bases in between. CDR3 DNA sequence: TGTGCCAGCAGATTCCCCGGCTACGAGCAGTACTTC. This translates into CASRFPGYEQYF.

This clone has a handful of counts. The chain carries TRBV5-6 and TRBJ1-2, with 7 positions matching TRBD1. This CDR3 is 13 amino acids long. Germline V lookup: CDR1 SGHDT, CDR2 YYEEEE. V lost 2 bases to trimming and J lost 8 bases; unmatched junction nucleotides: 6. CDR3 loop: CASSFYRGGGYTF. As DNA, the CDR3 is TGTGCCAGCAGCTTTTACAGGGGCGGCGGCTACACCTTC.

The chain has TRBV15 and TRBJ1-3; TRBD1 matches 12 bases. There are 20 residues in the CDR3. Germline CDR1 and CDR2: LNHNV and YYDKDF (reference sequence). V trimming: 8 bases; J trimming: 0 bases; junction bases outside the gene matches: 17. DNA for the CDR3: TGTGCCACCGGTCGCCCCTCGGGACAGGGGGCCACCCTCTCTGGAAACACCATATATTTT. Amino acids: CATGRPSGQGATLSGNTIYF.